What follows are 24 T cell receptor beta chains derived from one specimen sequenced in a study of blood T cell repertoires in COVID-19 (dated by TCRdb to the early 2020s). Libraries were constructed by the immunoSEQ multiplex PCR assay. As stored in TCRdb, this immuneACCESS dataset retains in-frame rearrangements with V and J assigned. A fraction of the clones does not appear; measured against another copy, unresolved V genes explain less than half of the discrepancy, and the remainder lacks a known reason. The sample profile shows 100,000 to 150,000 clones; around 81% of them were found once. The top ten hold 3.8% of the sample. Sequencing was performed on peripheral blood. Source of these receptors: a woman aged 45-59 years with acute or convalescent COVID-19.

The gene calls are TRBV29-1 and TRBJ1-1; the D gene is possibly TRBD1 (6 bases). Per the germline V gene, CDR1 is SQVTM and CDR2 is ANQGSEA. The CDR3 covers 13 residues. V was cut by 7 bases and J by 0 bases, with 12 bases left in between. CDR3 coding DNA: TGCAGCGGGGGGGCAGACATGAACACTGAAGCTTTCTTT. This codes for CSGGADMNTEAFF.

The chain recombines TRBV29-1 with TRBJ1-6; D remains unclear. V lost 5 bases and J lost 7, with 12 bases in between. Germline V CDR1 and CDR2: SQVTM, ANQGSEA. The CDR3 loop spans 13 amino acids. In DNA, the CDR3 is TGCAGCGTTTCAGGTGGCGGGAATTCACCCCTCCACTTT. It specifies CSVSGGGNSPLHF.

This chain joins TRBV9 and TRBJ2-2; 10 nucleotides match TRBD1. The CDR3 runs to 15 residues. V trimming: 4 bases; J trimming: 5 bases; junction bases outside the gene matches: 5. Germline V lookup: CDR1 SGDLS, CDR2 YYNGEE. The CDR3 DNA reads TGTGCCAGCAGCCAAGGACAGGGGGGAACCGGGGAGCTGTTTTTT. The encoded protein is CASSQGQGGTGELFF.

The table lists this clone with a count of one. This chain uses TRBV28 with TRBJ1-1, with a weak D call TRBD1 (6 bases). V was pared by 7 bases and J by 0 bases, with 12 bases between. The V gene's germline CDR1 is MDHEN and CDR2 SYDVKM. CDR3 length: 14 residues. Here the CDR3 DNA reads TGTGCCAGCATACAGGGCCTTATGAACACTGAAGCTTTCTTT. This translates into CASIQGLMNTEAFF.

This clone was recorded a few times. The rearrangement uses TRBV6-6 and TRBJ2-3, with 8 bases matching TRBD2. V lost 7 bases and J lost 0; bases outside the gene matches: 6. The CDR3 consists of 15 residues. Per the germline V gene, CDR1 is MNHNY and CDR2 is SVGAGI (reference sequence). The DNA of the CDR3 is TGTGCCAGCACCCAAAGCGGGGGCAGCACAGATACGCAGTATTTT. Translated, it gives CASTQSGGSTDTQYF.

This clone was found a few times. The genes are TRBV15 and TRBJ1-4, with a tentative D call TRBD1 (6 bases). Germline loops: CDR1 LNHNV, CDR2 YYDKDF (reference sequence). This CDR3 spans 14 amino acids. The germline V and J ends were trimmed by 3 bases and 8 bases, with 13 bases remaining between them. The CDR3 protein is CATSSHRESEKLFF. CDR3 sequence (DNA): TGTGCCACCAGCAGCCACAGGGAGAGCGAAAAACTGTTTTTT.

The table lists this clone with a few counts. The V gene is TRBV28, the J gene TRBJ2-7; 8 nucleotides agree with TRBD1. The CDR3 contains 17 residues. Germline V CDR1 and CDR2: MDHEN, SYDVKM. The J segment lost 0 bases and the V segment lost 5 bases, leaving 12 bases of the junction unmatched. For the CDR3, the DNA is TGTGCCAGCAGTCCATCTAGACAGGGGCCGAGCTCCTACGAGCAGTACTTC. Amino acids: CASSPSRQGPSSYEQYF.

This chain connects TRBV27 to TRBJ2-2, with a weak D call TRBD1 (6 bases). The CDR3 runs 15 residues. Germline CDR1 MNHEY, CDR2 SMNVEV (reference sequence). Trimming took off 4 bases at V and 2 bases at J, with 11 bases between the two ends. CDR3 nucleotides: TGTGCCAGCAGTTCCGGGACACCTAACACCGGGGAGCTGTTTTTT. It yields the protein CASSSGTPNTGELFF.

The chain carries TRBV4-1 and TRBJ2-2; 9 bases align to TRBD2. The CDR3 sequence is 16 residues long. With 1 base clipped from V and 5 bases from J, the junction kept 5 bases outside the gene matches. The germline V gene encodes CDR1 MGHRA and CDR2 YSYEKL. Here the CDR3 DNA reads TGCGCCAGCAGCCAAGTGCTAGCGGGATCAACCGGGGAGCTGTTTTTT. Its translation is CASSQVLAGSTGELFF.

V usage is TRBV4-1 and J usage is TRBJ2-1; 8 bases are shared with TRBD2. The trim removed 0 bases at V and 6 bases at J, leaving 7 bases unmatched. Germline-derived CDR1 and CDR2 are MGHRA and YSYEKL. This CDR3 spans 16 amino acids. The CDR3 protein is CASSQEGASGFNEQFF. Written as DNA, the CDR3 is TGCGCCAGCAGCCAAGAGGGGGCTAGCGGGTTCAATGAGCAGTTCTTC.

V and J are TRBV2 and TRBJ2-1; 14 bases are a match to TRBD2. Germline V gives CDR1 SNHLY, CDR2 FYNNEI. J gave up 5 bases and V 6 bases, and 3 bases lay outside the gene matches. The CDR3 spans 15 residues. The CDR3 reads CASSRTSGGNNEQFF. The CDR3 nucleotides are TGTGCCAGCAGCAGGACTAGCGGGGGGAACAATGAGCAGTTCTTC.

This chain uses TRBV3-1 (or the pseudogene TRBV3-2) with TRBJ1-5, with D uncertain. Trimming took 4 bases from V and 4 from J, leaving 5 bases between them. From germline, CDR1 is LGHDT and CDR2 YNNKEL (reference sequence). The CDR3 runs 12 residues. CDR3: CASSLSNQPQHF. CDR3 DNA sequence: TGTGCCAGCAGCCTCTCTAATCAGCCCCAGCATTTT.

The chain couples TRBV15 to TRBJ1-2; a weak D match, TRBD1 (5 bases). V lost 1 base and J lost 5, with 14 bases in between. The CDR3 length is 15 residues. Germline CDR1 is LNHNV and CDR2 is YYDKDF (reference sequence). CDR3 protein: CATSRAGSGPYGYTF. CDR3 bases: TGTGCCACCAGCAGAGCAGGGTCCGGACCTTATGGCTACACCTTC.

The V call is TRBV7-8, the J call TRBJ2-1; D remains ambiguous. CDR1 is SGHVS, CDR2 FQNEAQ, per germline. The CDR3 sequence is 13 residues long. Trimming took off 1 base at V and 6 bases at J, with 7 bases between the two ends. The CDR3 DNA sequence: TGTGCCAGCAGCTTAGGGGTAGCCAATGAGCAGTTCTTC. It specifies CASSLGVANEQFF.

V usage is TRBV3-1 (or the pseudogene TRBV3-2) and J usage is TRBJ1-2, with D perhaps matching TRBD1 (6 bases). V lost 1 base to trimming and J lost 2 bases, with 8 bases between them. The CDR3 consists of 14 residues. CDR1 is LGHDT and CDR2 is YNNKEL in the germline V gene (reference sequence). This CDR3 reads CASSQGTANYGYTF. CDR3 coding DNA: TGTGCCAGCAGCCAAGGGACAGCGAACTATGGCTACACCTTC.

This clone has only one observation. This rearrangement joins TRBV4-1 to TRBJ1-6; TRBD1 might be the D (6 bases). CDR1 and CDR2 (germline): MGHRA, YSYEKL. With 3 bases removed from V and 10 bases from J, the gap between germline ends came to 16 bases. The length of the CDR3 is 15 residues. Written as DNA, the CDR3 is TGCGCCAGCAGCCAGGGGGAGCAGGGGAAATCACCCCTCCACTTT. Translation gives CASSQGEQGKSPLHF.

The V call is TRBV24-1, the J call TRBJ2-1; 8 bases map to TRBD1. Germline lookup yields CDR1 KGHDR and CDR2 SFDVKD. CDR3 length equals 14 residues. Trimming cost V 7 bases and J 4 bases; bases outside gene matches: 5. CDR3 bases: TGTGCCACCAGCTCGGGACAGGTATACAATGAGCAGTTCTTC. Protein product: CATSSGQVYNEQFF.

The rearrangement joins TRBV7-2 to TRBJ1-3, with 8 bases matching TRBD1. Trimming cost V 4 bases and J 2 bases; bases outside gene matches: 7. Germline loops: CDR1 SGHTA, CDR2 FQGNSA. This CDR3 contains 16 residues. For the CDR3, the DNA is TGTGCCAGCAGCTGGGGACAGGCCTCTACTGGAAACACCATATATTTT. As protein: CASSWGQASTGNTIYF.

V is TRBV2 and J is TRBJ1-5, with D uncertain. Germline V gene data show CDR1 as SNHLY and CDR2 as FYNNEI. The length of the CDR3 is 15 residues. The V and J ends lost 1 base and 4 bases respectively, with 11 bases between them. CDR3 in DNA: TGTGCCAGCAGTGAAGGACAACTTAAAAATCAGCCCCAGCATTTT. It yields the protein CASSEGQLKNQPQHF.

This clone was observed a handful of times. CDR3 in DNA: TGTGCCAGCAGTTCTCCCGGGACTGCGCCGGCTGAAAAACTGTTTTTT. Translated: CASSSPGTAPAEKLFF. The chain is built from TRBV28 and TRBJ1-4; D is perhaps TRBD1 (5 bases). Between the trimmed V and J ends, which lost 4 bases and 7 bases, there was a span of 19 bases. The germline V gene encodes CDR1 MDHEN and CDR2 SYDVKM. This CDR3 spans 16 amino acids.

The CDR3 DNA sequence: TGTGCCAGCAGTTTAGTATCACACACAGATACGCAGTATTTT. Translated: CASSLVSHTDTQYF. The V call is TRBV27, the J call TRBJ2-3; D uncertain. The V gene's germline CDR1 is MNHEY and CDR2 SMNVEV (reference sequence). The CDR3 has 14 amino acids. Trimming pared 2 bases from V and 2 bases from J, leaving 8 bases between.

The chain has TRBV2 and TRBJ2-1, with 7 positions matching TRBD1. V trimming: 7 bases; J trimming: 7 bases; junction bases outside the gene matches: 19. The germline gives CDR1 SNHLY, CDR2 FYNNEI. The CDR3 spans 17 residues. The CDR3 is CASIALPDRARGNEQFF. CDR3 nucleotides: TGTGCCAGCATTGCCCTCCCTGACAGGGCTCGTGGGAATGAGCAGTTCTTC.

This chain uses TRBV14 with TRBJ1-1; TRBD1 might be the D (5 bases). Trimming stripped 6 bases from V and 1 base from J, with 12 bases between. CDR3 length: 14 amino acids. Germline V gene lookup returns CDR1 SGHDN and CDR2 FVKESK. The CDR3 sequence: CASRRSGQNTEAFF. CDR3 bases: TGTGCCAGCAGACGGTCAGGGCAGAACACTGAAGCTTTCTTT.

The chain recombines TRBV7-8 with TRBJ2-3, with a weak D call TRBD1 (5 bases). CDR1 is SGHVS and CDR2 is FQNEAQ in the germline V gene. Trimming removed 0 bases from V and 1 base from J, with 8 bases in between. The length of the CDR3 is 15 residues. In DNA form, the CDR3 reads TGTGCCAGCAGCTTAGCGCTCAGGGGCACAGATACGCAGTATTTT. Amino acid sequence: CASSLALRGTDTQYF.